This T cell receptor beta chain was identified in a study of cytomegalovirus exposure and HLA in healthy donors (dated by TCRdb to about 2017). With regard to the full study: An earlier analysis of roughly 630 of the donors reported 250 to 300 Gb of sequence data and approximately 110 million unique TCR beta sequences from some 180 million T cells. Roughly 290 gigabases of sequencing data and 70 million to 100 million unique TCR sequences made up an early release that covered nearly 650 HLA-typed donors. Of the approximately 400 genotyped donors, about 84% fell in the genetic ancestry cluster associated with self-reported Caucasian donors. The study aimed to test whether cataloging public T cell receptors could reveal signatures of past pathogen exposure. The T cell repertoires of several hundred subjects were profiled by immunosequencing and related to cytomegalovirus serostatus. A separate validation cohort of roughly 130 different subjects was used in addition to the approximately 640-subject first cohort. To predict cytomegalovirus infection status, the study combined high-throughput TCR immunosequencing, statistical association of individual TCRs with disease status, and machine learning. To study patterns of TCR occurrence, a later analysis re-analyzed previously published TCR beta repertoires from 550 to 800 donors and added high-resolution HLA genotyping. Rather than using new phenotypic data, the later analysis identified candidate immune exposures from TCR beta sequences and from how often those sequences occurred across donors. An earlier analysis of 500 to 750 of the donors applied high-throughput TCR beta sequencing to assess whether each TCR beta V gene segment acted as functional or pseudogenic. Donor age, sex, ethnicity and CMV serostatus were collected together with the repertoire data. A later genetic analysis took genome-wide SNP genotypes for about three fifths of the roughly 700 donors and used that subset as a discovery cohort. Every repertoire in the discovery cohort had been generated on one and the same sequencing platform. Class I and class II HLA loci were covered by the typing at four-digit resolution. The number of typed donors differed by locus: roughly 629-640 for A, B, C, DRB1 and DQB1; 500 to 550 for DQA1; approximately 600 for DPA1; and about 450 for DPB1. A few DR-DQ haplotypes were treated as single units for association and clustering because of strong linkage in the cohort. Across some 400 genotyped donors of the cohort, an average of approximately 200,000 unique TCR beta nucleotide sequences per donor were sequenced, and 15% to 20% of those sequences were non-productive.

The library was prepared using the immunoSEQ multiplex PCR assay. For the multiplex PCR, a mixture combining 60 forward primers for TCR Vbeta segments and 13 reverse primers for TCR Jbeta segments was used. The CDR3 region of rearranged TCR beta genes was amplified from genomic DNA by a multiplex PCR assay. Amplified TCR beta libraries were sequenced as 87-base-pair reads on the Illumina HiSeq System. The paper's processing steps were these. A later analysis tallied 75 million to 95 million unique TCR beta chains across the 700 or so repertoires, and approximately 12 million of those chains were shared by two or more donors. To remove PCR and sequencing errors, raw reads were error-corrected and collapsed into unique sequences using a nearest-neighbor algorithm that merged closely related sequences. To assign V, D and J gene segments, CDR3 sequences were aligned to IMGT reference sequences. For a sequence to be retained, at least a six-nucleotide match to both a V gene segment and a J gene segment was required. A rearrangement was called productive if the CDR3 had no stop codons and remained in frame with V and J, and every other rearrangement was called non-productive. CDR3 was defined by IMGT convention, running from the second conserved V-encoded cysteine to the conserved J-encoded phenylalanine. The earlier analysis of about 530 of the donors excluded any sequence lacking an unambiguous match to a single V gene segment. An earlier analysis of almost 600 of the donors classified V segments as functional when productive rearrangements were above 56.7% and as segregating when the standard deviation between donors was above 5%. A statistical classification framework was developed to diagnose cytomegalovirus status using the catalog of TCR beta chain sequences. V and J gene assignment, in a later analysis, came from comparing TCR nucleotide sequences with IMGT/GENE-DB human TR gene sequences. The TCRdist pipeline was used in a later analysis to assign CDR3 sequences and most-parsimonious VDJ recombination scenarios. In a later analysis, each TCR beta chain was defined by its CDR3 amino acid sequence together with its V-gene family, and reads without a unique V-gene family were excluded. In a later analysis, 500 to 700 highly shared, low-generation-probability nucleotide sequences were removed to address suspected cross-contamination and a sequencing artifact. A later analysis calculated a clonal expansion index for each public chain from normalized within-repertoire ranks of inferred template counts. Generation probabilities in a later analysis came from a VDJ recombination model fitted to out-of-frame rearrangements, and those results were checked against IGoR. In a later analysis, TCR-TCR, TCR-HLA and TCR-CMV co-occurrence was scored with hypergeometric tests, and a repertoire-size bias correction was applied to TCR pairs. To estimate false discovery rates, a later analysis permuted the HLA or CMV assignments 20 times. In a later analysis, co-occurring TCRs were grouped using DBSCAN, with TCRdist sequence similarity added in when clustering inside HLA-allele-positive subsets. For co-occurrence clustering, repertoires with fewer than 30,000 or more than 120,000 public chains were excluded, along with a handful of repertoires with anomalous nucleotide sharing. TCRdb retrieved this table from immuneACCESS and kept in-frame rearrangements only. Not all clones are present; in checked studies, unresolved V genes account for under half, and no reason is known for the remainder. The V and J calls and clone size come from that table; D and trimming were worked out from the DNA. The sample includes around 220,000 clones, with 70% to 80% observed a single time. 0.2% to 0.25% of the sample belongs to the ten largest clones.

In total, fewer than 750 healthy bone marrow donors made up the cohort. At the time of sampling, all cohort members were nominally healthy, though unrecorded immune exposures were likely present. The donor was CMV seronegative and belonged to the group of several hundred seronegative cohort members. A peripheral blood sample was collected from each donor, and TCR beta sequencing was performed on peripheral blood mononuclear cells. Genomic DNA was extracted from the blood cell samples with the Qiagen DNeasy Blood Extraction Kit. The research as a whole found: Correlated functional status among segregating V segments might be attributable to linkage disequilibrium, but an unknown experimental factor could not be ruled out. Roughly uniform sequencing depth across donors was assumed in presence/absence analyses, although this assumption may not hold. A cluster of highly shared sequence variants was judged likely to be a technical artifact of the sequencing pipeline. Strong co-occurrence of HLA alleles, especially DR and DQ, made assigning TCR associations to individual alleles difficult. According to a later genetic analysis, donors in an Asian-associated ancestry cluster had fewer N-insertions in productive TCRs than the approximately 670-donor mean. The study gave a list of about 150 TCR beta chains associated with cytomegalovirus. It was suggested by the authors that the approach could potentially be generalized to other disease states and immunological phenotypes. The classifier was reported to diagnose cytomegalovirus status with high specificity and sensitivity in both the original and validation cohorts. A later analysis reported that several top co-occurrence clusters appeared linked to parvovirus B19, influenza, CMV and Epstein-Barr virus. HLA typing was unavailable for some donors at each locus, so association tests used only the typed subset. In vitro tests confirmed that a few of the cytomegalovirus-associated TCR beta chains recognize cytomegalovirus antigens. A later analysis found that most CMV-associated TCR beta chains appeared HLA-restricted, with HLA associations seemingly driven largely by CMV exposure. Compared with equally common non-associated chains, HLA-associated TCR beta chains in a later analysis were more clonally expanded and had lower generation probabilities. Only TCR beta chains were sequenced in this cohort, and the absence of alpha or paired-chain data limited detectable features. Because counts were too low, about 18 rarely observed V segments, including chromosome 9 orphons, were excluded from the earlier analysis of 587 of the donors. Specific HLA alleles were associated with 18,000 or so TCR beta sequences at a false discovery rate of 0.05 in a later analysis. In a later analysis, TCR association rates were found to vary across HLA loci, with the most associated TCRs seen for DRB1 alleles and the fewest for HLA-C alleles. Most TCR sequences were seen in very few donors, while some public TCRs were found in many individuals. An earlier analysis of approximately 540 of the donors showed that most TCR beta V segments appeared in productive rearrangements either about 87% or about 30% of the time, which broadly matched IMGT annotations. A further reported finding was that TCR beta sequences accurately predicted the HLA-A and HLA-B alleles for most subjects in the first cohort. V-gene and J-gene trimming of TCR beta chains was associated with a missense DCLRE1C variant in a later genetic analysis, and the association was replicated in an independent cohort. For the cohort, immune exposure information was limited to CMV serostatus.

Regarding this clone: Its antigen is unknown. The input lacks base qualities; no much larger clone sits a single base away.

The specimen was PBMCs. This clonotype was obtained from a girl aged 2 to 9 in good health and CMV-seronegative.

CDR3 reads: CASSYVGRSNTEAFF. The DNA reads as follows: TGTGCCAGCAGTTATGTCGGGAGATCGAACACTGAAGCTTTCTTT. The V and J genes are TRBV6-5 and TRBJ1-1; there is no confident call for the D gene. In the germline V gene, CDR1 corresponds to MNHEY and CDR2 to SVGAGI. The CDR3 numbers 15 residues from cysteine through phenylalanine. The read is trimmed to its CDR3 DNA, 45 bases read in frame from base 1. Trimming takes 3 bases from V and 1 base from J, and the germline ends sit 12 bases apart.